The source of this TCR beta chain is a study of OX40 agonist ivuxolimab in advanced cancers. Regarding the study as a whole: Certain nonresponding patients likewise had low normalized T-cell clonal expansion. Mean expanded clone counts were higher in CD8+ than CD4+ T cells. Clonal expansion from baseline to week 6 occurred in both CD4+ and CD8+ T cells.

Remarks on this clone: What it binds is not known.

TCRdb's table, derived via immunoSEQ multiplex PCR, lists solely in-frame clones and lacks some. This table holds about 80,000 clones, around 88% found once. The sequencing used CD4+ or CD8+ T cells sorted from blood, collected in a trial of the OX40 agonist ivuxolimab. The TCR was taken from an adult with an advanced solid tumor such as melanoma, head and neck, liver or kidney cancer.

CDR3 loop: CASSIRQGLYEQYF. CDR3 in DNA: TGTGCCAGCAGCATCCGACAGGGCCTCTACGAGCAGTACTTC. The chain is built from TRBV11-3 and TRBJ2-7; 7 bases match TRBD1. The CDR3 is 14 residues long. Germline V gene lookup returns CDR1 SGHNT and CDR2 YENEEA. V lost 5 bases to trimming and J lost 3 bases; unmatched junction nucleotides: 7.